The table lists the clone carrying this TCR beta chain with a few counts. The antigen is undetermined. This specimen comes from a study of response to subunit inactivated influenza vaccine. Overall study results and limits: Each seasonal flu vaccination may recruit only limited new T cells, authors suggested.

V was shortened by 3 bases and J by 8 bases, with 13 bases between the two germline ends. The CDR3 length is 14 residues. The germline V gene encodes CDR1 LNHNV and CDR2 YYDKDF (reference sequence). One entry per CDR3 protein results from TCRdb running MiXCR on the RT-PCR reads. The sample lists 560,000 or so distinct CDR3 sequences, 7.6% occurring once. V is TRBV15 and J is TRBJ1-4; unclear D gene. This receptor was identified in a man between 50 and 69 years old who received an inactivated influenza vaccine. The sequencing used PBMCs from blood, collected roughly 24 months after vaccination. The CDR3 spells CATSRRTGGEKLFF. The CDR3 nucleotides read TGTGCCACCAGCAGGAGGACGGGAGGGGAAAAACTGTTTTTT.